Listed here are 10 T cell receptor beta chains from one sample, sequenced in a study of sequential checkpoint blockade in melanoma. Treatment defined: randomized to nivolumab then ipilimumab (arm A) or the reverse (arm B). Sequencing was performed with immunoSEQ multiplex PCR; in TCRdb, only in-frame clones are kept and a portion is missing. The sample lists approximately 20,000 clones; approximately 26% were seen once. The source was tumor tissue (inferred from file names), collected from a patient given nivolumab and ipilimumab in sequence. The receptors were gathered from a human donor with melanoma.

V and J are TRBV5-1 and TRBJ2-7; D not certain. V lost 1 base to trimming and J lost 3 bases, with 11 bases between them. The length of the CDR3 is 14 residues. Germline CDR1 and CDR2: SGHRS and YFSETQ. CDR3 in amino acids: CASSLTGLNYEQYF. CDR3 in DNA: TGCGCCAGCAGCTTGACCGGGCTCAACTACGAGCAGTACTTC.

The chain recombines TRBV28 with TRBJ1-4, with a weak D call TRBD1 (5 bases). This CDR3 spans 15 amino acids. Trimming shortened V by 2 bases and J by 5 bases, and 12 bases separated the two germline ends. Germline CDR1 MDHEN, CDR2 SYDVKM. CDR3 coding DNA: TGTGCCAGCAGTTTAGGGGGGTTAAGGAATGAAAAACTGTTTTTT. As protein: CASSLGGLRNEKLFF.

This clone was detected a few times. The chain has TRBV6-8 and TRBJ2-5, with D maybe TRBD2 (6 bases). Germline CDR1 reads MNHGY; CDR2 reads SAAAGT. The CDR3 covers 13 residues. V lost 7 bases and J lost 7, with 16 bases in between. The CDR3 protein is CASTPGLGGTQYF. The CDR3 DNA reads as TGTGCCAGCACTCCGGGTCTCGGGGGGACCCAGTACTTC.

This clone appeared a few times. The chain couples TRBV1 to TRBJ2-3; TRBD1 is the table's D call, not checked against the DNA. TRBV1 is a pseudogene locus. This CDR3 has 15 amino acids. The CDR3 coding sequence is TGCGCCAGCAGCGTACAGGCCCTGAGCACAGATACGCAGTATTTT. Protein sequence: CASSVQALSTDTQYF.

This chain links TRBV18 with TRBJ2-1; 7 nucleotides line up with TRBD1. V lost 1 base, J lost 14 bases, and 8 bases stayed unmatched. This CDR3 spans 13 amino acids. Germline V gene sequence: CDR1 KGHSH, CDR2 LQKENI. CDR3 residues: CASSPLPDRDKFF. The CDR3 nucleotides read TGTGCCAGCTCACCACTTCCCGACAGGGATAAGTTCTTC.

The gene calls are TRBV6-8 and TRBJ1-3; 10 positions agree with TRBD1. Germline V gene lookup returns CDR1 MNHGY and CDR2 SAAAGT. The CDR3 is 17 residues long. V dropped 2 bases and J dropped 0; count of bases not matched to a gene: 4. The CDR3 spells CASSYGRDRGSGNTIYF. The CDR3 coding sequence is TGTGCCAGCAGTTACGGGAGGGACAGGGGCTCTGGAAACACCATATATTTT.

The chain employs TRBV9 and TRBJ2-3; 12 positions match TRBD2. Germline V lookup: CDR1 SGDLS, CDR2 YYNGEE. With V trimmed by 5 bases and J by 4 bases, 11 bases remained unmatched. This CDR3 is 17 amino acids long. The CDR3 DNA sequence: TGTGCCAGCAGTGATAACCCGGGACTAGCGGGCCCAGATACGCAGTATTTT. Translating it yields CASSDNPGLAGPDTQYF.

This clone was seen a few times. The chain couples TRBV11-3 to TRBJ1-2; weak D call: TRBD1 (6 bases). V gave up 4 bases and J gave up 0 bases, with 15 bases separating them. The CDR3 totals 16 residues. Looked up from germline, CDR1 is SGHNT and CDR2 is YENEEA. The CDR3 nucleotides are TGTGCCAGCAGCTCGATAAACAGGGATTCTAACTATGGCTACACCTTC. Translated, it gives CASSSINRDSNYGYTF. Full variable domain (missing parts from reference TRBV11-3 and TRBJ1-2): EAGVVQSPRYKIIEKKQPVAFWCNPISGHNTLYWYLQNLGQGPELLIRYENEEAVDDSQLPKDRFSAERLKGVDSTLKIQPAELGDSAVYLCASSSINRDSNYGYTFGSGTRLTVV.

The chain uses TRBV9 and TRBJ1-1; weak D call: TRBD1 (6 bases). CDR3 length: 15 residues. Trimming took 1 base from V and 5 from J, leaving 15 bases between them. In germline, CDR1 is SGDLS, CDR2 YYNGEE. The CDR3 sequence is CASSVSTGQGTEAFF. The CDR3 DNA reads TGTGCCAGCAGCGTATCTACGGGGCAGGGGACTGAAGCTTTCTTT. The variable domain in full, with the rest retrieved from reference TRBV9 and TRBJ1-1, is DSGVTQTPKHLITATGQRVTLRCSPRSGDLSVYWYQQSLDQGLQFLIQYYNGEERAKGNILERFSAQQFPDLHSELNLSSLELGDSALYFCASSVSTGQGTEAFFGQGTRLTVV.

The chain combines TRBV6-8 with TRBJ1-4; no definite D call. Trimming pared 8 bases from V and 0 bases from J, leaving 22 bases between. Germline V gives CDR1 MNHGY, CDR2 SAAAGT. This CDR3 is built from 18 residues. Here the CDR3 DNA reads TGTGCCAGCCGAAGGTCCCGGGCGACTTTTGCAACTAATGAAAAACTGTTTTTT. It codes for CASRRSRATFATNEKLFF.